This passage covers 23 T cell receptor beta chains from one sample sequenced in a study of CD8+ T cells in alopecia areata (dated by TCRdb to the late 2010s). The sample's time point label, in plain terms: around 22 weeks on oral tofacitinib. Interpreted using the paper, the treatment or condition label stands for: oral pan-JAK inhibitor, 5-10 mg twice daily. Libraries were prepared through the immunoSEQ multiplex PCR assay. RNA was extracted from all samples and reverse transcribed into cDNA, which served as template for TCR sequencing. This immuneACCESS table, as held by TCRdb, lists in-frame sequences with V and J called but not all clones. Of the missing ones, under half trace to an unresolved V gene in checked studies; the others have no known cause. Across this sample there are around 190,000 clones, with 60% seen only once. The ten largest clones take up just over 1% of the sample. Sequenced material: CD4+ T cells sorted from blood, taken at week 24, from a patient treated with tofacitinib. Receptors originate from a human donor with alopecia areata.

The gene calls are TRBV2 and TRBJ1-5, with a weak D call TRBD1 (5 bases). Germline CDR1 and CDR2: SNHLY and FYNNEI. This CDR3 region has 13 residues. The germline V and J ends were trimmed by 5 bases and 8 bases, with 13 bases remaining between them. The CDR3 coding sequence is TGTGCCAGCAGTCTTGGCAGGGTTGAGCCCCAGCATTTT. Amino acid sequence: CASSLGRVEPQHF.

This clone occurred a few times. The chain joins TRBV5-8 to TRBJ2-7; D gene ambiguous. Between the trimmed V and J ends, which lost 4 bases and 4 bases, there was a span of 9 bases. The CDR3 covers 12 residues. CDR1 is SGHTS and CDR2 is YDEGEE in the germline V gene. The CDR3 sequence is CASSPTVYEQYF. The DNA of the CDR3 is TGTGCCAGCAGCCCGACTGTATACGAGCAGTACTTC.

The chain has TRBV15 and TRBJ2-1, with 14 bases matching TRBD2. With V trimmed by 1 base and J by 3 bases, 5 bases remained unmatched. Germline CDR1 reads LNHNV; CDR2 reads YYDKDF (reference sequence). This CDR3 comprises 18 residues. The CDR3 nucleotides read TGTGCCACCAGCAGAGTAAGGACTAGCGGGGGGCTCTACAATGAGCAGTTCTTC. Translated, it gives CATSRVRTSGGLYNEQFF.

This clone occurred a few times. This chain links TRBV29-1 with TRBJ2-6; D not resolved. Trimming removed 0 bases from V and 0 bases from J, with 9 bases in between. The CDR3 has 16 residues. The germline gives CDR1 SQVTM, CDR2 ANQGSEA. The DNA of the CDR3 is TGCAGCGTTGAAGATGGTGGGCACTCTGGGGCCAACGTCCTGACTTTC. This translates into CSVEDGGHSGANVLTF.

This rearrangement joins TRBV2 to TRBJ2-2; 7 nucleotides line up with TRBD2. The CDR3 runs 14 residues. Trimming cost V 6 bases and J 2 bases; bases outside gene matches: 3. The V gene's germline CDR1 is SNHLY and CDR2 FYNNEI. DNA of the CDR3: TGTGCCAGCAGACTAGCGCCTAACACCGGGGAGCTGTTTTTT. Its translation: CASRLAPNTGELFF. Drawing the rest from reference TRBV2 and TRBJ2-2, the complete variable domain is EPEVTQTPSHQVTQMGQEVILRCVPISNHLYFYWYRQILGQKVEFLVSFYNNEISEKSEIFDDQFSVERPDGSNFTLKIRSTKLEDSAMYFCASRLAPNTGELFFGEGSRLTVL.

The chain joins TRBV11-2 to TRBJ2-7; 7 bases align to TRBD2. With V trimmed by 1 base and J by 2 bases, 5 bases remained unmatched. Germline CDR1 is SGHAT and CDR2 is FQNNGV. This CDR3 region has 15 residues. This CDR3 is CASSLVQRGTYEQYF. CDR3 nucleotides: TGTGCCAGCAGCTTAGTCCAGCGGGGAACCTACGAGCAGTACTTC.

This clone was found a few times. The rearrangement joins TRBV4-3 to TRBJ2-5; 8 bases agree with TRBD1. Germline-derived CDR1 and CDR2 are LGHNA and YSLEER. This CDR3 spans 14 amino acids. The ends lost 4 bases at V and 2 bases at J; junction bases unmatched: 3. The CDR3 DNA sequence: TGCGCCAGCAGCCGAGGACAGGGACAAGAGACCCAGTACTTC. It encodes CASSRGQGQETQYF.

V is TRBV29-1 and J is TRBJ1-2; D is unclear. Trimming removed 6 bases at V and 8 bases at J, with 16 bases between. The germline CDR1 and CDR2 sequences are SQVTM and ANQGSEA. The CDR3 loop spans 12 amino acids. The CDR3 protein is CSVLPDQGGYTF. The CDR3 nucleotides are TGCAGCGTGTTGCCTGACCAAGGGGGCTACACCTTC.

V gene TRBV29-1 combines with J gene TRBJ1-2; 9 nucleotides agree with TRBD1. The trim removed 7 bases at V and 7 bases at J, leaving 10 bases unmatched. Germline V CDR1 and CDR2: SQVTM, ANQGSEA. CDR3 length equals 13 residues. The CDR3, as DNA: TGCAGCGACCGGGACAGGGAGATCTCTGGCTACACCTTC. Its protein product is CSDRDREISGYTF.

This clone was detected only once. The gene calls are TRBV11-3 and TRBJ2-7, with D hard to call. V was shortened by 5 bases and J by 7 bases, with 15 bases between the two germline ends. Germline V gene data show CDR1 as SGHNT and CDR2 as YENEEA. CDR3 size: 13 residues. The CDR3 bases are TGTGCCAGCAGCCACCTCAAGGATACGGAGCAGTACTTC. This translates into CASSHLKDTEQYF.

Turning to this clone: Other nucleotide sequences from this sample produce the same CDR3. The V and J genes are TRBV30 and TRBJ1-5; tentatively, D is TRBD1 (5 bases). V was cut by 0 bases and J by 2 bases, with 11 bases left in between. Germline V gene data show CDR1 as GTSNPN and CDR2 as SVGIG (reference sequence). The CDR3 length is 15 residues. The CDR3, as DNA: TGTGCCTGGAGTGTACCCCAGGGAGGCAATCAGCCCCAGCATTTT. Its translation is CAWSVPQGGNQPQHF. The full variable domain, completed using reference TRBV30 and TRBJ1-5, is SQTIHQWPATLVQPVGSPLSLECTVEGTSNPNLYWYRQAAGRGLQLLFYSVGIGQISSEVPQNLSASRPQDRQFILSSKKLLLSDSGFYLCAWSVPQGGNQPQHFGDGTRLSIL.

This clone was counted at least ten times. This chain uses TRBV7-6 with TRBJ1-5; D is undetermined. This CDR3 is 15 amino acids long. Germline V gene data show CDR1 as SGHVS and CDR2 as FNYEAQ. V lost 1 base and J lost 4, with 11 bases in between. CDR3 region: CASSLVAGRNQPQHF. The DNA of the CDR3 is TGTGCCAGCAGCTTAGTGGCAGGACGGAATCAGCCCCAGCATTTT.

The chain links TRBV30 to TRBJ1-2; D is ambiguous. Germline V CDR1 and CDR2: GTSNPN, SVGIG (reference sequence). Trimming removed 4 bases from V and 2 bases from J, with 14 bases in between. The CDR3 sequence is 14 residues long. DNA of the CDR3: TGTGCCTGGAAGCAGAGAGCTCTCAACTATGGCTACACCTTC. Its translation: CAWKQRALNYGYTF.

There are a few counts of this clone. The chain employs TRBV6-6 and TRBJ1-1, with D uncertain. The germline V gene encodes CDR1 MNHNY and CDR2 SVGAGI (reference sequence). The CDR3 sequence is 11 residues long. Trimming stripped 8 bases from V and 4 bases from J, with 8 bases between. The CDR3 DNA follows: TGTGCCAGCGCGGGCAGCACTGAAGCTTTCTTT. It translates to CASAGSTEAFF.

The chain links TRBV18 to TRBJ1-5, with 7 bases aligning to TRBD1. Germline V lookup: CDR1 KGHSH, CDR2 LQKENI. This CDR3 is built from 15 residues. The ends lost 3 bases at V and 12 bases at J; junction bases unmatched: 14. DNA of the CDR3: TGTGCCAGCTCACCGCTAACAGGGGCTAAGGGTGTCCAGCATTTT. This codes for CASSPLTGAKGVQHF.

The chain is built from TRBV5-6 and TRBJ1-2, with unresolved D. Germline assignment: CDR1 SGHDT and CDR2 YYEEEE. Trimming took 4 bases from V and 11 from J, leaving 15 bases between them. The CDR3 is made up of 12 amino acids. CDR3 in amino acids: CASSVVGPTYTF. The CDR3 DNA is TGTGCCAGCAGCGTTGTGGGCCCAACATACACCTTC.

This chain connects TRBV30 to TRBJ2-5, with 7 nucleotides matching TRBD2. This CDR3 has 14 residues. The germline gives CDR1 GTSNPN, CDR2 SVGIG (reference sequence). Trimming cost V 3 bases and J 5 bases; bases outside gene matches: 9. The CDR3 region has the DNA TGTGCCTGGAGCCTAGGACTCGGGGGGGAGACCCAGTACTTC. It encodes CAWSLGLGGETQYF.

V usage is TRBV5-1 and J usage is TRBJ2-1; D is uncertain. Deletions cut 2 bases from V and 7 bases from J, with 13 bases between. Germline lookup yields CDR1 SGHRS and CDR2 YFSETQ. The CDR3 has 14 residues. The CDR3 loop reads CASSFGSVLNEQFF. The CDR3 DNA reads as TGCGCCAGCAGCTTTGGGTCAGTTCTTAATGAGCAGTTCTTC.

The chain combines TRBV29-1 with TRBJ1-5; 9 bases line up with TRBD1. The CDR3 has 19 residues. The ends lost 2 bases at V and 1 base at J; junction bases unmatched: 15. Per germline, CDR1 SQVTM and CDR2 ANQGSEA. The CDR3 region is CSVETPGQGKDGSNQPQHF. The CDR3 region has the DNA TGCAGCGTTGAAACCCCGGGACAGGGCAAGGATGGAAGCAATCAGCCCCAGCATTTT.

This clone was counted a few times. The V gene is TRBV29-1, the J gene TRBJ1-1; 11 bases map to TRBD1. CDR1 SQVTM and CDR2 ANQGSEA come from the germline V gene. Trimming cost V 5 bases and J 7 bases; bases outside gene matches: 6. The CDR3 spans 13 residues. CDR3 amino acids: CSVKDRGLGEAFF. CDR3 nucleotide sequence: TGCAGCGTTAAGGACAGGGGGCTTGGTGAAGCTTTCTTT.

The rearrangement joins TRBV27 to TRBJ2-1; 7 bases line up with TRBD1. Germline assignment: CDR1 MNHEY and CDR2 SMNVEV (reference sequence). The V segment lost 5 bases and the J segment 13 bases; nucleotides outside the gene matches: 5. CDR3 length equals 11 residues. This CDR3 is CASSTDRVQFF. The CDR3 nucleotides read TGTGCCAGCAGTACCGACAGGGTTCAGTTCTTC.

The chain couples TRBV9 to TRBJ1-2; 9 positions match TRBD1. With V trimmed by 3 bases and J by 4 bases, 7 bases remained unmatched. Germline V gives CDR1 SGDLS, CDR2 YYNGEE. CDR3 length: 15 amino acids. CDR3 sequence reads: CASSGWTGAPYGYTF. The CDR3, as DNA: TGTGCCAGCAGCGGATGGACAGGGGCCCCCTATGGCTACACCTTC. The full variable domain, its missing parts supplied by reference TRBV9 and TRBJ1-2, is DSGVTQTPKHLITATGQRVTLRCSPRSGDLSVYWYQQSLDQGLQFLIQYYNGEERAKGNILERFSAQQFPDLHSELNLSSLELGDSALYFCASSGWTGAPYGYTFGSGTRLTVV.

V is TRBV30 and J is TRBJ2-4, with D hard to call. Trimming stripped 3 bases from V and 0 bases from J, with 3 bases between. The CDR3 loop spans 12 amino acids. Germline V lookup: CDR1 GTSNPN, CDR2 SVGIG (reference sequence). The CDR3 sequence is CAWSKAKNIQYF. Written as DNA, the CDR3 is TGTGCCTGGAGCAAAGCCAAAAACATTCAGTACTTC. Using reference TRBV30 and TRBJ2-4 for the parts outside the CDR3, the full variable domain is SQTIHQWPATLVQPVGSPLSLECTVEGTSNPNLYWYRQAAGRGLQLLFYSVGIGQISSEVPQNLSASRPQDRQFILSSKKLLLSDSGFYLCAWSKAKNIQYFGAGTRLSVL.